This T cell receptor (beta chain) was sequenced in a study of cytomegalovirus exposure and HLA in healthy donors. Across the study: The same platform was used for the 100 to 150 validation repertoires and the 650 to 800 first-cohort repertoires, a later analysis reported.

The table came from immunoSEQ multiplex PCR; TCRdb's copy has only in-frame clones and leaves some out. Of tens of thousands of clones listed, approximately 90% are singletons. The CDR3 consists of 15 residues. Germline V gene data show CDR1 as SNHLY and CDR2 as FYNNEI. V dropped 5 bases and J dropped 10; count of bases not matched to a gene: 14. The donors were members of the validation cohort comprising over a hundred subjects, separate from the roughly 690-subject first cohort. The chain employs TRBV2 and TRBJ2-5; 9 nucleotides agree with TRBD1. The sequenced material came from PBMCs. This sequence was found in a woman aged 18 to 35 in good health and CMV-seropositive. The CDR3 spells CASSIGRDRESIQYF. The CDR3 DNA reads TGTGCCAGCAGTATCGGAAGGGACAGGGAAAGTATCCAGTACTTC.